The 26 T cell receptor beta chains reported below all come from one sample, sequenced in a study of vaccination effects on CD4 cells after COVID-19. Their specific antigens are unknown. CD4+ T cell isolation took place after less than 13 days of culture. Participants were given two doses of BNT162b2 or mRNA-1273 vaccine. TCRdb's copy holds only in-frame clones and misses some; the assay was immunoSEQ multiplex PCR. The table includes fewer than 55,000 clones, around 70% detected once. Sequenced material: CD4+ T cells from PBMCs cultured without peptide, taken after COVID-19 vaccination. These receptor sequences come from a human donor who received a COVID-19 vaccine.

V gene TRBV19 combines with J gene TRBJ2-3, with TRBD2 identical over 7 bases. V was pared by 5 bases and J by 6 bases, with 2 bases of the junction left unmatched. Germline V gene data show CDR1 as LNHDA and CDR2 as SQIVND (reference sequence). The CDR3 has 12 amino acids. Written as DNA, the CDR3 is TGTGCCAGTAGTCCGCGGGGGGATACGCAGTATTTT. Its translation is CASSPRGDTQYF.

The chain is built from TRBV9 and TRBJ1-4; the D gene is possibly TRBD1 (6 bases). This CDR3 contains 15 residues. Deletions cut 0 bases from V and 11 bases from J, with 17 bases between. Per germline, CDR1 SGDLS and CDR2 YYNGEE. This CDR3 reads CASSVGNTGMGKLFF. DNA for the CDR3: TGTGCCAGCAGCGTAGGTAACACAGGGATGGGCAAACTGTTTTTT.

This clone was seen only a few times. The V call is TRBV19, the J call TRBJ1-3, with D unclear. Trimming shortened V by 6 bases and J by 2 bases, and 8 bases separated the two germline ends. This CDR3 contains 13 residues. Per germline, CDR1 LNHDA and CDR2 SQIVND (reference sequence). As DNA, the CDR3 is TGTGCCAGTAGCGAATCGACTGGAAACACCATATATTTT. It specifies CASSESTGNTIYF.

CDR3 in DNA: TGTGCCAGCAGCGTAATGTCCCTAGCGGGAGGGCCAAATGAGCAGTTCTTC. This encodes CASSVMSLAGGPNEQFF. V is TRBV9 and J is TRBJ2-1, with 12 nucleotides matching TRBD2. CDR3 length: 17 residues. V dropped 1 base and J dropped 7; count of bases not matched to a gene: 9. The germline CDR1 and CDR2 sequences are SGDLS and YYNGEE.

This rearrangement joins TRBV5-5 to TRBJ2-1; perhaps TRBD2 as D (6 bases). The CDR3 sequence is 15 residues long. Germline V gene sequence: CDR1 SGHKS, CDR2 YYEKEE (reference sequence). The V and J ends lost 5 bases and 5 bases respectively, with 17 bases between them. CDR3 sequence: CASRHVPGANNEQFF. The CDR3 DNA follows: TGTGCCAGCAGGCATGTCCCGGGAGCGAACAATGAGCAGTTCTTC. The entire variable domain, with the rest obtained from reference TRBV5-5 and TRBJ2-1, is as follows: DAGVTQSPTHLIKTRGQQVTLRCSPISGHKSVSWYQQVLGQGPQFIFQYYEKEERGRGNFPDRFSARQFPNYSSELNVNALLLGDSALYLCASRHVPGANNEQFFGPGTRLTVL.

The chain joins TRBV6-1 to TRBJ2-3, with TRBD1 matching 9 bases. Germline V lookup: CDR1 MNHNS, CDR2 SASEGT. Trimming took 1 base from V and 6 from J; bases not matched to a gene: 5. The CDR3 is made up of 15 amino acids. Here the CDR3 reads CASSEGQGGFDTQYF. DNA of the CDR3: TGTGCCAGCAGTGAAGGACAGGGGGGGTTCGATACGCAGTATTTT.

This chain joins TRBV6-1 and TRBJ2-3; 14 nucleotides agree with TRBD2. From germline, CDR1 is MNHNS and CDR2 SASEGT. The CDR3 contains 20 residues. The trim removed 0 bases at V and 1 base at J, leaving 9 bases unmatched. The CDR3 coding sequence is TGTGCCAGCAGTGAAGCGGGACTAGCGGGAGCGCGGCGGGGCACAGATACGCAGTATTTT. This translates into CASSEAGLAGARRGTDTQYF.

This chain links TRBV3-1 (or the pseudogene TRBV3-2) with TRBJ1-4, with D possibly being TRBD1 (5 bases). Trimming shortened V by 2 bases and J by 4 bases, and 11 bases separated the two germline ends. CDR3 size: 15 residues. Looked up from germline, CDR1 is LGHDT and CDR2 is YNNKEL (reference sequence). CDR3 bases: TGTGCCAGCAGCCAATTATCCAGGGTTAATGAAAAACTGTTTTTT. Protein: CASSQLSRVNEKLFF.

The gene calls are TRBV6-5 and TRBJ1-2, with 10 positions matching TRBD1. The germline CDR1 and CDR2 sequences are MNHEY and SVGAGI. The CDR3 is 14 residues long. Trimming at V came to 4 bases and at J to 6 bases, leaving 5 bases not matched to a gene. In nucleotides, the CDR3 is TGTGCCAGCAGTTCCCCGGGACAGGGGCATGGCTACACCTTC. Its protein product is CASSSPGQGHGYTF.

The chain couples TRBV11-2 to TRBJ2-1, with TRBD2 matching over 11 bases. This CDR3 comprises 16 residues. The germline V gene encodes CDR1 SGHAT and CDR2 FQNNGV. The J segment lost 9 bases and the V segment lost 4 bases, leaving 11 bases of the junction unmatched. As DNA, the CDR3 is TGTGCCAGCAGCTATTTAGCGGGAGGGGTTCCTGCTGAGCAGTTCTTC. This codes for CASSYLAGGVPAEQFF.

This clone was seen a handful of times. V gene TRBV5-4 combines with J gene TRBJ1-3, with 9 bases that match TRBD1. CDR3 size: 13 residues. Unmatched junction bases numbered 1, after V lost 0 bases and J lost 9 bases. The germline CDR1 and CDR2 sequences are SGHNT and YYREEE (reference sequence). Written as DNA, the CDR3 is TGTGCCAGCAGCTTGGGGACAGGGGCCACCATATATTTT. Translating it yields CASSLGTGATIYF. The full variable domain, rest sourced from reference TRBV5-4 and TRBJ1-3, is ETGVTQSPTHLIKTRGQQVTLRCSSQSGHNTVSWYQQALGQGPQFIFQYYREEENGRGNFPPRFSGLQFPNYSSELNVNALELDDSALYLCASSLGTGATIYFGEGSWLTVV.

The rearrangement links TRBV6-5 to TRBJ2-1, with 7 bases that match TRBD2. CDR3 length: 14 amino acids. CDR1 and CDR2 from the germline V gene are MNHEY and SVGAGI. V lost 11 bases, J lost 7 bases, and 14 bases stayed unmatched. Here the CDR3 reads CAVASGGGRNEQFF. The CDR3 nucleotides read TGTGCCGTCGCAAGTGGGGGGGGGAGGAATGAGCAGTTCTTC.

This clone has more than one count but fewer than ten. CDR3 protein: CASSRGQRNTEAFF. The CDR3 DNA is TGTGCCAGCAGCCGAGGGCAAAGGAACACTGAAGCTTTCTTT. This sequence joins TRBV5-6 and TRBJ1-1; no firm D call. Trimming stripped 4 bases from V and 1 base from J, with 11 bases between. Germline assignment: CDR1 SGHDT and CDR2 YYEEEE. This CDR3 region has 14 residues.

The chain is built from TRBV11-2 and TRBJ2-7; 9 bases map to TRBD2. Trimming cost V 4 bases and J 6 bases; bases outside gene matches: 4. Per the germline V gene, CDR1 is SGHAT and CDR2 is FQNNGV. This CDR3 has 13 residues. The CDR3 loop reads CASSSSGRPEQYF. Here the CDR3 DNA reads TGTGCCAGCAGCTCGAGCGGGAGGCCCGAGCAGTACTTC. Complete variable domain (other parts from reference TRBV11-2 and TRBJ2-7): EAGVAQSPRYKIIEKRQSVAFWCNPISGHATLYWYQQILGQGPKLLIQFQNNGVVDDSQLPKDRFSAERLKGVDSTLKIQPAKLEDSAVYLCASSSSGRPEQYFGPGTRLTVT.

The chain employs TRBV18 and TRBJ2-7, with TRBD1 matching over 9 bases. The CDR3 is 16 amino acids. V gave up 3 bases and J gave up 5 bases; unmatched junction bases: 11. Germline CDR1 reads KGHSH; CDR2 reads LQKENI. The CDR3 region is CASSPPYGTGLNEQYF. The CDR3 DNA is TGTGCCAGCTCACCCCCCTACGGGACAGGGCTGAACGAGCAGTACTTC. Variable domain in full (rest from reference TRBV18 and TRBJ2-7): NAGVMQNPRHLVRRRGQEARLRCSPMKGHSHVYWYRQLPEEGLKFMVYLQKENIIDESGMPKERFSAEFPKEGPSILRIQQVVRGDSAAYFCASSPPYGTGLNEQYFGPGTRLTVT.

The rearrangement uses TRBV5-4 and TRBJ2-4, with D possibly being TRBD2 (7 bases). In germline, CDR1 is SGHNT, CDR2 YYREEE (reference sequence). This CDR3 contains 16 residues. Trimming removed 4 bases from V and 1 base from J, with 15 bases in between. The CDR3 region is CASSPAGAVAKNIQYF. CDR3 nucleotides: TGTGCCAGCAGCCCCGCGGGGGCCGTTGCCAAAAACATTCAGTACTTC.

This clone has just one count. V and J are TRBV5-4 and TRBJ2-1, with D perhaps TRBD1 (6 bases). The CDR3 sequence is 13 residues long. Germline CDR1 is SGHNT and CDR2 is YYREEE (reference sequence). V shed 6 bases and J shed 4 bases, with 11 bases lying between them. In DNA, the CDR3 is TGTGCCAGCACTGGACAGATATACAATGAGCAGTTCTTC. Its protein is CASTGQIYNEQFF.

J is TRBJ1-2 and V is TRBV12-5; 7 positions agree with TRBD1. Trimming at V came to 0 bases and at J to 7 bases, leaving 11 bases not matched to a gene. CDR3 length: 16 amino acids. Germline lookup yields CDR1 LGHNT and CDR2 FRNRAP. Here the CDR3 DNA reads TGTGCTAGTGGTTTGGTGATCGGACAGGCACCGTCTGGCTACACCTTC. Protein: CASGLVIGQAPSGYTF. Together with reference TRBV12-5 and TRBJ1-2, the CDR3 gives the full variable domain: DARVTQTPRHKVTEMGQEVTMRCQPILGHNTVFWYRQTMMQGLELLAYFRNRAPLDDSGMPKDRFSAEMPDATLATLKIQPSEPRDSAVYFCASGLVIGQAPSGYTFGSGTRLTVV.

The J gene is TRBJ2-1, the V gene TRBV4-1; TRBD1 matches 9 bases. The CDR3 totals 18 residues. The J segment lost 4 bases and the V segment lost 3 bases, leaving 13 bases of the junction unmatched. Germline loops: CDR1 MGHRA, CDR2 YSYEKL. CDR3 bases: TGCGCCAGCAGCCAGAGGCCTGTGTCGGGACAGGGATACAATGAGCAGTTCTTC. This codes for CASSQRPVSGQGYNEQFF.

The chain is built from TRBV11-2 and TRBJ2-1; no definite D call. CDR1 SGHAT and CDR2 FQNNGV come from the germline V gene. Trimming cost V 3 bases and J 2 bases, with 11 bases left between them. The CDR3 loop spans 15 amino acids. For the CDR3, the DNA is TGTGCCAGCAGCTTGCGTGGCAGCGCCTACAATGAGCAGTTCTTC. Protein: CASSLRGSAYNEQFF.

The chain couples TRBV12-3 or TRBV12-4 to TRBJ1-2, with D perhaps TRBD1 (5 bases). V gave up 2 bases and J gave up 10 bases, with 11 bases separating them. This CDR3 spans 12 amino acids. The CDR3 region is CASSLSRADYTF. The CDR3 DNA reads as TGTGCCAGCAGTTTAAGCAGGGCGGACTACACCTTC.

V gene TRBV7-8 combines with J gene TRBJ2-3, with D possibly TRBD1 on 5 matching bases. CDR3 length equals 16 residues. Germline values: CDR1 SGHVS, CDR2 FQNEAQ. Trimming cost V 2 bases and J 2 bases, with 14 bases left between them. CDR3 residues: CASSLRQGQITDTQYF. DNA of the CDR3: TGTGCCAGCAGCTTAAGGCAGGGCCAAATCACAGATACGCAGTATTTT. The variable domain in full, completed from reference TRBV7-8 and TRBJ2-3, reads GAGVSQSPRYKVAKRGQDVALRCDPISGHVSLFWYQQALGQGPEFLTYFQNEAQLDKSGLPSDRFFAERPEGSVSTLKIQRTQQEDSAVYLCASSLRQGQITDTQYFGPGTRLTVL.

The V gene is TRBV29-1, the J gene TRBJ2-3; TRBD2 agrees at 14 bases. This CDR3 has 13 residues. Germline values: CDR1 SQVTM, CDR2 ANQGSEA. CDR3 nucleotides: TGCGGCTTGAGACTAGCGGGAGGGGATACGCAGTATTTT. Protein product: CGLRLAGGDTQYF.

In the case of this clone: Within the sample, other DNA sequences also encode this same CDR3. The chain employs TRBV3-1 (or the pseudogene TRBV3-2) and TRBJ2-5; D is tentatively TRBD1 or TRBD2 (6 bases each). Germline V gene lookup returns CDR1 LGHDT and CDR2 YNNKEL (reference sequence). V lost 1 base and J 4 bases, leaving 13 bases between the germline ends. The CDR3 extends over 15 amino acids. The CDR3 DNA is TGTGCCAGCAGCCAAGGGTGGGGGCGGGGAGAGACCCAGTACTTC. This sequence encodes CASSQGWGRGETQYF.

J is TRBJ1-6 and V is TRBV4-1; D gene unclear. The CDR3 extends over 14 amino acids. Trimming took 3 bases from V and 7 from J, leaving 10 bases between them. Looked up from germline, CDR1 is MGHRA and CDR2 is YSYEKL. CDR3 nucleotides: TGCGCCAGCAGCCAGCAGGAAGGGAATTCACCCCTCCACTTT. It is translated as CASSQQEGNSPLHF.

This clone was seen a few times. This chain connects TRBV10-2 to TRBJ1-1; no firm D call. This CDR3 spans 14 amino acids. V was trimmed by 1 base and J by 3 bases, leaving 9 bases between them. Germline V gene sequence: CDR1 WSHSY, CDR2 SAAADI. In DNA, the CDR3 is TGCGCCAGCAGTGAGTATCACCGGGACACTGAAGCTTTCTTT. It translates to CASSEYHRDTEAFF.